This T cell receptor (beta chain) emerged from a study of shared clonotypes between healthy human individuals. Study in general: Serving as donors were a couple of women and a few men, whose ages spanned 18 to 49.

Study results and limitations: An anticipated effect of sequencing depth on clonotype sharing among donors was recognized.

Donors comprised healthy HIV-negative adults lacking recent acute infections or vaccinations. About this clone itself: Its antigen is undetermined.

Method: immunoSEQ multiplex PCR; TCRdb's copy keeps in-frame clones and lacks some. The data hold approximately 510,000 clones, with 79% observed a single time. This sequence was found in a woman aged 40 to 49 in good health. Some clones in this sample may be carry-over from other donors' samples. The sample consisted of PBMCs.

DNA of the CDR3: TGTGCCATCAGTGAGGTTCGGGGGCAGTTCTTC. Its protein product is CAISEVRGQFF. The genes are TRBV10-3 and TRBJ2-1, with D perhaps matching TRBD2 (5 bases). Trimming shortened V by 2 bases and J by 12 bases, and 8 bases separated the two germline ends. CDR1 ENHRY and CDR2 SYGVKD come from the germline V gene. This CDR3 is built from 11 residues.